A selection of T cell receptor beta chains follows, all from one sample in a study of identifying expanded T cells in peripheral blood. Data came from immunoSEQ multiplex PCR; TCRdb stores just in-frame clones and leaves some out. This sample carries around 50,000 clones, about nine tenths of them seen once, and the ten largest clones take around 3.5%. The source material was blood. The source is a person aged 18 to 70 in good health. Both conserved end residues are part of each CDR3. The D gene is left open where the match is weak. Not all rows give a size; the values are once, few, many and, for expanded clones, a class.

j_call clone_size d_call v_call cdr3_aa cdr3_nt
TRBJ2-1 . TRBD2 TRBV7-2 CASSFGGGAGEQFF TGTGCCAGCAGCTTCGGCGGGGGGGCTGGTGAGCAGTTCTTC
TRBJ2-2 . TRBD2 TRBV5-1 CASSLGLAGVDTGELFF TGCGCCAGCAGCCTAGGACTAGCGGGAGTCGACACCGGGGAGCTGTTTTTT
TRBJ2-2 . . TRBV4-3 CASSQVGVNTGELFF TGCGCCAGCAGCCAAGTGGGGGTGAACACCGGGGAGCTGTTTTTT
TRBJ2-3 . TRBD1 TRBV2 CASRPDRVPDTQYF TGTGCCAGCAGACCCGACAGGGTACCAGATACGCAGTATTTT
TRBJ2-5 . . TRBV29-1 CSVVGPLQETQYF TGCAGCGTTGTGGGGCCGCTCCAAGAGACCCAGTACTTC
TRBJ2-1 . . TRBV18 CASSPLGLAGEQFF TGTGCCAGCTCACCACTGGGGCTAGCCGGGGAGCAGTTCTTC
TRBJ1-5 . . TRBV6-6 CASKDSRGNQPQHF TGTGCCAGTAAGGACTCGCGCGGCAATCAGCCCCAGCATTTT
TRBJ2-1 . TRBD2 TRBV2 CASSGTSPNEQFF TGTGCCAGCAGTGGGACTAGCCCGAATGAGCAGTTCTTC
TRBJ2-1 . . TRBV4-1 CASSQSGFSSYNEQFF TGCGCCAGCAGCCAGAGCGGGTTCTCTTCCTACAATGAGCAGTTCTTC
TRBJ2-1 . . TRBV5-6 CASSLAGNEQFF TGTGCCAGCAGCTTGGCGGGCAATGAGCAGTTCTTC
TRBJ2-1 once . TRBV18 CASSPPGYNEQFF TGTGCCAGCTCACCACCAGGTTACAATGAGCAGTTCTTC
TRBJ1-5 . TRBD1 TRBV19 CASSTTGSGNQPQHF TGTGCCAGTAGTACGACAGGGTCCGGCAATCAGCCCCAGCATTTT
TRBJ1-4 . . TRBV27 CASSLSPGAGYEKLFF TGTGCCAGCAGTTTATCGCCGGGGGCGGGGTATGAAAAACTGTTTTTT
TRBJ1-4 . . TRBV19 CASSRGATNEKLFF TGTGCCAGTAGTAGGGGAGCAACTAATGAAAAACTGTTTTTT
TRBJ1-5 . . TRBV6-5 CASSKTAYSNQPQHF TGTGCCAGCAGTAAAACCGCCTATAGCAATCAGCCCCAGCATTTT
TRBJ2-4 . . TRBV7-8 CASSPGTAKNIQYF TGTGCCAGCAGCCCAGGGACAGCCAAAAACATTCAGTACTTC
TRBJ2-1 . TRBD2 TRBV9 CASSVEASGGASYNEQFF TGTGCCAGCAGCGTAGAAGCTAGCGGGGGGGCCTCCTACAATGAGCAGTTCTTC
TRBJ2-3 . . TRBV4-3 CASSGRVMGEDTQYF TGCGCCAGCAGCGGGCGAGTTATGGGGGAAGATACGCAGTATTTT
TRBJ2-5 . . TRBV2 CASSEWETQYF TGTGCCAGCAGTGAGTGGGAGACCCAGTACTTC
TRBJ2-3 few . TRBV6-5 CASSYGGVYTDTQYF TGTGCCAGCAGTTACGGCGGGGTCTATACAGATACGCAGTATTTT
TRBJ2-7 . . TRBV6-6 CASSQFSGKDSYEQYF TGTGCCAGCAGTCAATTCTCCGGCAAAGATTCCTACGAGCAGTACTTC
TRBJ2-7 . TRBD1 TRBV6-6 CASSLDRGHEQYF TGTGCCAGCAGCCTCGACAGGGGCCACGAGCAGTACTTC
TRBJ2-2 . . TRBV5-1 CASSLGQAGELFF TGCGCCAGCAGCTTAGGTCAGGCCGGGGAGCTGTTTTTT
TRBJ1-4 . TRBD1 TRBV13 CASSLGRRGTEKLFF TGTGCCAGCAGCTTAGGCCGCAGGGGGACAGAAAAACTGTTTTTT